The subject of this entry is one T cell receptor beta chain. Its matching antigen is unknown. This sample stems from a study of cytomegalovirus exposure and HLA in healthy donors. Study background: Both the 120 validation repertoires and the 600 to 700 first-cohort repertoires used the same platform, as reported by a later analysis. Study results and caveats: The study put 150 or so TCR beta chains on its list as cytomegalovirus-associated. Specific recognition of CMV antigens was confirmed in vitro for a few chains (all CMV-associated).

Per germline, CDR1 MNHEY and CDR2 SMNVEV (reference sequence). The CDR3 covers 14 residues. The J segment lost 3 bases and the V segment lost 8 bases, leaving 5 bases of the junction unmatched. Some clones are missing from TCRdb's copy, which holds only in-frame ones; the method was immunoSEQ multiplex PCR. The repertoire includes about 200,000 clones, 88% of them detected once, and about 2.7% sits in the top ten. The chain links TRBV27 to TRBJ1-4; 8 bases agree with TRBD1. The sequence was obtained from a woman aged 18-29 years in good health and CMV-seronegative. The sequencing input was PBMCs. DNA for the CDR3: TGTGCCAGCCGTGAACAGGGGGCTAATGAAAAACTGTTTTTT. Its translation: CASREQGANEKLFF. The whole variable domain, filled in from reference TRBV27 and TRBJ1-4, reads EAQVTQNPRYLITVTGKKLTVTCSQNMNHEYMSWYRQDPGLGLRQIYYSMNVEVTDKGDVPEGYKVSRKEKRNFPLILESPSPNQTSLYFCASREQGANEKLFFGSGTQLSVL.